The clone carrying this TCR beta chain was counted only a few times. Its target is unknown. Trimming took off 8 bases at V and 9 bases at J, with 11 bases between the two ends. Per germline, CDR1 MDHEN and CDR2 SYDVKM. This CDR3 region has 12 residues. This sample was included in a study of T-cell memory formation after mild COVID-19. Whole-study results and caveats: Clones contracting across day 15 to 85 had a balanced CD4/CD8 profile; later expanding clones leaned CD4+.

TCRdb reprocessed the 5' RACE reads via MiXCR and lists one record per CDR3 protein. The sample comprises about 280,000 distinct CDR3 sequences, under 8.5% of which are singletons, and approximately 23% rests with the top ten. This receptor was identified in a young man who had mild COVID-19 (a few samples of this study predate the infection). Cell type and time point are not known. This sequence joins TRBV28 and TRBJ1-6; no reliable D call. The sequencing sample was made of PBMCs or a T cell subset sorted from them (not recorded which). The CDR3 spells CASATSGSPLHF. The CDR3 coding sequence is TGTGCCAGCGCTACCTCGGGTTCACCCCTCCACTTT.